Here is one T cell receptor (beta chain) with its context. As yet, its antigen is unknown. This sample is drawn from a study of cytomegalovirus exposure and HLA in healthy donors. Study outcomes and limitations: The authors later linked a missense DCLRE1C variant to TCR beta V- and J-gene trimming. TRBV6-2, TRBV6-3 and other indistinguishable V segments were excluded.

PCR employed 60 Vbeta and 13 Jbeta primers. Libraries were prepared by immunoSEQ multiplex PCR; TCRdb keeps only in-frame clonotypes and omits some of them. This sample's clone table lists under 130,000 clones. The CDR3 length is 19 residues. V lost 3 bases and J lost 7; bases outside the gene matches: 18. The germline V gene encodes CDR1 LNHDA and CDR2 SQIVND (reference sequence). The rearrangement links TRBV19 to TRBJ2-3; 11 positions agree with TRBD2. The origin of this receptor is a man between 35 and 55 years old in good health and CMV-seronegative. Sequencing was carried out using PBMCs. CDR3 sequence reads: CASSMTGTSGHLGQNTQYF. The CDR3, as DNA: TGTGCCAGTAGTATGACCGGGACTAGCGGCCATCTGGGGCAGAATACGCAGTATTTT.